These 25 T cell receptor beta chains were sequenced from one sample in a study of shared clonotypes between healthy human individuals (dated by TCRdb to the early 2020s). Receptor libraries were prepared by the immunoSEQ multiplex PCR assay. TCRdb limited this immuneACCESS table to in-frame rearrangements with V and J called. A share of clones is missing; checked studies link under half to unresolved V genes, and the rest is unexplained. For this sample there are about 490,000 clones; roughly 80% appear just once. Of the sample, about 13% falls within the top ten clones. The sample consisted of PBMCs. Every receptor here comes from a woman in her forties in good health. Some clones in this sample may be carry-over from other donors' samples.

The chain joins TRBV27 to TRBJ2-7, with D possibly being TRBD2 (5 bases). Per germline, CDR1 MNHEY and CDR2 SMNVEV (reference sequence). The CDR3 contains 13 residues. The ends were cut back, 0 bases at V and 7 bases at J, with 10 bases in the middle. CDR3 DNA: TGTGCCAGCAGTTTATCGAGGGCCTCGGAGCAGTACTTC. Amino acid sequence: CASSLSRASEQYF.

Of note for this clone: It is likely a read error: a sequence one base away is far more abundant. The chain combines TRBV29-1 with TRBJ2-7; 8 bases map to TRBD1. Germline values: CDR1 SQVTM, CDR2 ANQGSEA. The CDR3 has 18 residues. The ends lost 7 bases at V and 3 bases at J; junction bases unmatched: 23. The CDR3 protein is CSAEGCGTGIPHNYEQYF. The CDR3 DNA is TGCAGCGCCGAGGGTTGTGGGACAGGAATACCCCACAACTACGAGCAGTACTTC.

The chain employs TRBV14 and TRBJ2-2, with unresolved D. CDR1 and CDR2 from the germline V gene are SGHDN and FVKESK. The CDR3 contains 14 residues. Trimming took off 10 bases at V and 5 bases at J, with 17 bases between the two ends. The CDR3 here is CATSVNVLTGELFF. The CDR3 DNA reads TGTGCCACCTCAGTTAATGTCCTGACCGGGGAGCTGTTTTTT. The complete variable domain, with remaining parts taken from reference TRBV14 and TRBJ2-2, reads EAGVTQFPSHSVIEKGQTVTLRCDPISGHDNLYWYRRVMGKEIKFLLHFVKESKQDESGMPNNRFLAERTGGTYSTLKVQPAELEDSGVYFCATSVNVLTGELFFGEGSRLTVL.

The chain uses TRBV18 and TRBJ2-5; D may correspond to TRBD1 or TRBD2 (5 bases each). V lost 7 bases, J lost 3 bases, and 15 bases lay in between. Germline lookup yields CDR1 KGHSH and CDR2 LQKENI. CDR3 length equals 14 residues. The CDR3 coding sequence is TGTGCCAGCTACGCCGGGGCTCGTGAAGAGACCCAGTACTTC. Its translation is CASYAGAREETQYF.

The count of this clone is one. This likely stems from a read error, as it lies one base from a far larger clone. This chain connects TRBV29-1 to TRBJ1-1; D is uncertain. Trimming pared 4 bases from V and 0 bases from J, leaving 9 bases between. CDR3 length: 13 residues. Germline values: CDR1 SQVTM, CDR2 ANQGSEA. The CDR3, as DNA: TGCAGCGTTGCATTTAGTCTGAACACTGAAGCTTTCTTT. It encodes CSVAFSLNTEAFF.

The rearrangement uses TRBV19 and TRBJ2-7; D is perhaps TRBD2 (6 bases). Between the trimmed V and J ends, which lost 4 bases and 4 bases, there was a span of 8 bases. The germline V gene has CDR1 LNHDA and CDR2 SQIVND (reference sequence). The CDR3 has 12 amino acids. The CDR3 coding sequence is TGTGCCAGTAGTAGGGCGGGGTACGAGCAGTACTTC. Translated: CASSRAGYEQYF.

About this clone itself: The same CDR3 arises from other DNA sequences in this sample as well. The rearrangement uses TRBV6-5 and TRBJ2-7, with 16 bases that match TRBD2. This CDR3 is 16 amino acids long. The ends lost 4 bases at V and 4 bases at J; junction bases unmatched: 4. The germline V gene has CDR1 MNHEY and CDR2 SVGAGI. CDR3 DNA: TGTGCCAGCAGTTTTACGGGACTAGCGGGAGGGTACGAGCAGTACTTC. This gives the protein CASSFTGLAGGYEQYF.

In the case of this clone: A much larger clone sits a single nucleotide away, making a read error possible. The rearrangement links TRBV6-6 to TRBJ2-1, with TRBD2 as a possible D gene (5 bases). Between the trimmed V and J ends, which lost 8 bases and 5 bases, there was a span of 13 bases. The CDR3 runs 13 residues. Germline assignment: CDR1 MNHNY and CDR2 SVGAGI (reference sequence). CDR3 sequence (DNA): TGTGCCAGCGGTGGGTGGGAGAACAATGAGCAGTTCTTC. This translates into CASGGWENNEQFF.

The J gene is TRBJ2-7, the V gene TRBV30, with 9 bases lining up with TRBD2. The CDR3 extends over 16 amino acids. The J segment lost 0 bases and the V segment lost 1 base, leaving 7 bases of the junction unmatched. Per germline, CDR1 GTSNPN and CDR2 SVGIG (reference sequence). This CDR3 is CAWSASSGKSSYEQYF. The CDR3 DNA reads TGTGCCTGGAGTGCATCTAGCGGGAAGAGCTCCTACGAGCAGTACTTC.

The chain links TRBV5-5 to TRBJ1-2; D not certain. Germline V gene lookup returns CDR1 SGHKS and CDR2 YYEKEE (reference sequence). V lost 1 base, J lost 4 bases, and 5 bases lay in between. The CDR3 has 12 residues. The CDR3 is CASSLLVYGYTF. The CDR3 bases are TGTGCCAGCAGCTTGTTGGTCTATGGCTACACCTTC.

The chain couples TRBV30 to TRBJ2-1; D is possibly TRBD2 (6 bases). With 1 base removed from V and 2 bases from J, the gap between germline ends came to 12 bases. There are 15 residues in the CDR3. CDR1 is GTSNPN and CDR2 is SVGIG in the germline V gene (reference sequence). The CDR3: CAWSEGSGAYNEQFF. The CDR3 bases are TGTGCCTGGAGTGAGGGGTCGGGAGCCTACAATGAGCAGTTCTTC.

The table lists this clone with many counts. CDR3 in DNA: TGTGCCAGCTCACCGACAGGGAGCACCGGGGAGCTGTTTTTT. Translation: CASSPTGSTGELFF. The chain recombines TRBV18 with TRBJ2-2; 7 positions agree with TRBD1. From germline, CDR1 is KGHSH and CDR2 LQKENI. The CDR3 runs to 14 residues. Germline trimming cut 3 bases from V and 4 bases from J; bases unmatched to any gene: 2.

Points on this clone: Distinct nucleotide sequences in the sample also encode this CDR3. The CDR3 loop reads CASSLTGDYGYTF. The CDR3 DNA follows: TGCGCCAGCAGCTTGACAGGGGACTATGGCTACACCTTC. The V gene is TRBV5-1, the J gene TRBJ1-2; TRBD1 agrees at 7 bases. V dropped 1 base and J dropped 3; count of bases not matched to a gene: 0. Germline lookup yields CDR1 SGHRS and CDR2 YFSETQ. CDR3 length: 13 amino acids.

The V gene is TRBV15, the J gene TRBJ2-5; tentative D call: TRBD1 (6 bases). Germline V gives CDR1 LNHNV, CDR2 YYDKDF (reference sequence). The CDR3 consists of 15 residues. V gave up 0 bases and J gave up 3 bases, with 11 bases separating them. In nucleotides, the CDR3 is TGTGCCACCAGCAGAGATCAGGCAGGGGAAGAGACCCAGTACTTC. Protein product: CATSRDQAGEETQYF.

V usage is TRBV7-8 and J usage is TRBJ2-3; 7 nucleotides agree with TRBD1. Losses at the gene ends were 2 bases for V and 2 bases for J; bases not matched to a gene: 4. This CDR3 region has 15 residues. The V gene's germline CDR1 is SGHVS and CDR2 FQNEAQ. CDR3 residues: CASSLYGTDTDTQYF. DNA of the CDR3: TGTGCCAGCAGCTTATACGGGACAGACACAGATACGCAGTATTTT. The full variable domain, in which reference TRBV7-8 and TRBJ2-3 provide the parts outside the CDR3, is GAGVSQSPRYKVAKRGQDVALRCDPISGHVSLFWYQQALGQGPEFLTYFQNEAQLDKSGLPSDRFFAERPEGSVSTLKIQRTQQEDSAVYLCASSLYGTDTDTQYFGPGTRLTVL.

V is TRBV28 and J is TRBJ1-2, with unresolved D. Looked up from germline, CDR1 is MDHEN and CDR2 is SYDVKM. With 6 bases removed from V and 7 bases from J, the gap between germline ends came to 15 bases. The CDR3 extends over 13 amino acids. The CDR3, as DNA: TGTGCCAGCAGATTAACCGCCATCATTGGCTACACCTTC. The encoded protein is CASRLTAIIGYTF.

The gene calls are TRBV30 and TRBJ2-7; 7 nucleotides match TRBD1. The V gene's germline CDR1 is GTSNPN and CDR2 SVGIG (reference sequence). This CDR3 region has 14 residues. The V and J ends lost 4 bases and 2 bases, in that order; junction bases with no gene match: 8. CDR3 in amino acids: CAWNIGDRAYEQYF. DNA of the CDR3: TGTGCCTGGAATATAGGGGACAGAGCCTACGAGCAGTACTTC. Looking up the rest from reference TRBV30 and TRBJ2-7 gives the full variable domain: SQTIHQWPATLVQPVGSPLSLECTVEGTSNPNLYWYRQAAGRGLQLLFYSVGIGQISSEVPQNLSASRPQDRQFILSSKKLLLSDSGFYLCAWNIGDRAYEQYFGPGTRLTVT.

The chain couples TRBV5-1 to TRBJ2-2; a weak D match, TRBD2 (6 bases). This CDR3 is built from 15 residues. Germline assignment: CDR1 SGHRS and CDR2 YFSETQ. Trimming cost V 4 bases and J 5 bases, with 15 bases left between them. The DNA for the CDR3 is TGCGCCAGCAGCCCCTTACTCGGGAGAACCGGGGAGCTGTTTTTT. Its protein product is CASSPLLGRTGELFF.

The V call is TRBV7-8, the J call TRBJ2-7; D is possibly TRBD1 or TRBD2 (5 bases each). Germline values: CDR1 SGHVS, CDR2 FQNEAQ. With 3 bases removed from V and 2 bases from J, the gap between germline ends came to 8 bases. The CDR3 contains 13 residues. CDR3 sequence reads: CASSLRDPYEQYF. CDR3 sequence (DNA): TGTGCCAGCAGCTTGAGGGACCCCTACGAGCAGTACTTC.

V and J are TRBV5-4 and TRBJ2-7; D assignment may be TRBD1 or TRBD2 (6 bases each). Looked up from germline, CDR1 is SGHNT and CDR2 is YYREEE (reference sequence). The CDR3 covers 15 residues. V lost 4 bases and J 1 base, leaving 15 bases between the germline ends. The CDR3 DNA follows: TGTGCCAGCAGCCCTCCCCGAGGGGGGTCCTACGAGCAGTACTTC. Encoded protein: CASSPPRGGSYEQYF.

The chain has TRBV28 and TRBJ1-5, with D unclear. The CDR3 spans 13 residues. The ends were cut back, 6 bases at V and 11 bases at J, with 17 bases in the middle. In germline, CDR1 is MDHEN, CDR2 SYDVKM. In nucleotides, the CDR3 is TGTGCCAGCAGATCTCGTCGGCCCTCGACCCAGCATTTT. Protein sequence: CASRSRRPSTQHF.

Comments on this clone: One end of the junction varies from germline; a read error may be responsible. The chain recombines TRBV6-5 with TRBJ2-3; tentatively, D is TRBD1 or TRBD2 (5 bases each). The CDR3 sequence is 14 residues long. CDR1 and CDR2 (germline): MNHEY, SVGAGI. CDR3 coding DNA: TGTGCCAGCATGCTCGGGACCGTCACAGATGCGCAGTATTTT. It is translated as CASMLGTVTDAQYF.

J is TRBJ2-5 and V is TRBV11-2; no clear D gene. Germline V gives CDR1 SGHAT, CDR2 FQNNGV. The CDR3 covers 15 residues. Trimming left V 1 base short and J 1 base short, with 10 bases between. CDR3 region: CASSLGPLPQETQYF. The CDR3 DNA sequence: TGTGCCAGCAGCTTAGGTCCGCTTCCCCAAGAGACCCAGTACTTC.

The chain combines TRBV11-2 with TRBJ2-7; D may match TRBD1 or TRBD2 (6 bases each). With 5 bases removed from V and 8 bases from J, the gap between germline ends came to 13 bases. This CDR3 has 12 residues. Germline V gene data show CDR1 as SGHAT and CDR2 as FQNNGV. This CDR3 is CASSLGGRKQYF. CDR3 in DNA: TGTGCCAGCAGCCTCGGGGGCAGGAAGCAGTACTTC.

The sample holds a few counts of this clone. The chain couples TRBV29-1 to TRBJ1-4, with D unclear. The CDR3 has 12 amino acids. With 1 base removed from V and 4 bases from J, the gap between germline ends came to 4 bases. In germline, CDR1 is SQVTM, CDR2 ANQGSEA. The CDR3 sequence is CSVEGNNEKLFF. The CDR3 bases are TGCAGCGTTGAAGGGAATAATGAAAAACTGTTTTTT.